This TCR beta chain was profiled in a study of shared clonotypes between healthy human individuals. Turning to the study itself: Donors consisted of two women and a few men between 18 and 49.

The CDR3 is 12 amino acids. CDR1 and CDR2 (germline): MNHNS, SASEGT. Trimming removed 4 bases at V and 5 bases at J, with 7 bases between. Evenly divided among several immunoSEQ plates was the genomic DNA of each subset. This table comes from immunoSEQ multiplex PCR, and its TCRdb copy is limited to in-frame clones, with some not included. The sample shows roughly 1,100,000 clones, about 75% of them seen only once. The specimen was memory CD4+ T cells sorted from blood. Subset meaning: CD45RA-negative fraction. The chain has TRBV6-1 and TRBJ2-3; D remains ambiguous. The TCR originated in a man aged 18 to 35 in good health. The DNA of the CDR3 is TGTGCCAGCAGTGTTACGGGAGATACGCAGTATTTT. Its protein product is CASSVTGDTQYF.